The subject of this entry is one T cell receptor (beta chain). The target antigen is unknown. The junction shows a germline mismatch at one end, possibly a read error. Extraction of RNA together with DNA used 20-30 mg of unsorted bulk tissue. The data were obtained in a study of tumor-infiltrating lymphocytes in primary liver carcinoma. Looking at the study overall: Tumor stage was T1-T3 N0M0, and tumor size was roughly 4 to 10 cm across. Roughly 3.5 to 8 million productive TCRbeta reads came from each sample, comparable across tissue types.

A primer in the constant region served to generate TCR beta cDNA from around 500 ng of total RNA. Modified slightly, ARM-PCR produced TCR beta libraries over three nested multiplex PCR rounds. Rounds one and two of PCR, each of roughly 10 cycles, were primed with TRBV1-TRBV30 forward primers and a C-beta reverse primer. TCRdb processed the multiplex PCR reads anew with MiXCR; each CDR3 protein has one entry. This table holds tens of thousands of distinct CDR3 sequences, approximately 70% found once. CDR1 MDHEN and CDR2 SYDVKM come from the germline V gene. The CDR3 contains 14 residues. Notes on the study in general: With p = 0.039, the top-250-clone fraction in tumors significantly exceeded that in blood. Researchers found tumor-adjacent and tumor-blood pairs overlapped less than tumor region pairs.

This sequence originates from a man between 40 and 49 years old with primary liver carcinoma and hepatitis B virus infection. J is TRBJ1-1 and V is TRBV28; a possible D gene is TRBD1 (5 bases). The sequenced sample was liver tumor tissue from sampling region 5. Subset indicated: tumor region T5, tumor centre. The CDR3 region is CAGSGGFPRTEAIF. The CDR3 DNA sequence: TGTGCCGGCAGCGGGGGGTTCCCGAGGACTGAAGCTATCTTT.